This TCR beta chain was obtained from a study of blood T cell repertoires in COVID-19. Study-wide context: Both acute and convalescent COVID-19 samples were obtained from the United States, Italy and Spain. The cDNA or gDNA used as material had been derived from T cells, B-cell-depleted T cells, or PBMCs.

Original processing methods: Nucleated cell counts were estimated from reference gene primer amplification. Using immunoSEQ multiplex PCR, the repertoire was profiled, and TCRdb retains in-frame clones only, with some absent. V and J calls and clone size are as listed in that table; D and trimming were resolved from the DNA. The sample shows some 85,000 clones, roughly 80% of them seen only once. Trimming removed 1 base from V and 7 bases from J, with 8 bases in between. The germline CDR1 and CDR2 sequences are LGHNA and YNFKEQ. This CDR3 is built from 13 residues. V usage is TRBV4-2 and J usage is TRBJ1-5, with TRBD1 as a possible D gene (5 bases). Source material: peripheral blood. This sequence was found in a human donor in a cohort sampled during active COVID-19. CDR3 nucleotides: TGTGCCAGCAGCCAAGGAAGGGGACAGCCCCAGCATTTT. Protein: CASSQGRGQPQHF.